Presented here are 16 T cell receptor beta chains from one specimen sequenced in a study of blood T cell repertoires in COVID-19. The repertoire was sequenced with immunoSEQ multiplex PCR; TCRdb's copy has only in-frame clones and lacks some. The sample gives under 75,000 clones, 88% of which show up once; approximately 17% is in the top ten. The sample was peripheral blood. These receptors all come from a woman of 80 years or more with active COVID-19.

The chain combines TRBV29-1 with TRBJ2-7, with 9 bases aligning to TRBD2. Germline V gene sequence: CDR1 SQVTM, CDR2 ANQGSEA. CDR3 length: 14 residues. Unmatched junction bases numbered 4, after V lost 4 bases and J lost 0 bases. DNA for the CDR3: TGCAGCGTTGTTGCGGGGGGGGGCTCCTACGAGCAGTACTTC. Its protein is CSVVAGGGSYEQYF.

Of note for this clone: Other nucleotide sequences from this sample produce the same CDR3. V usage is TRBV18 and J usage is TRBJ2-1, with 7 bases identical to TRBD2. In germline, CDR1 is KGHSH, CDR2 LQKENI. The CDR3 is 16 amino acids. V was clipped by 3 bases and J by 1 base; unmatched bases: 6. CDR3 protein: CASSPASGGSYNEQFF. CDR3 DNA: TGTGCCAGCTCACCTGCTAGCGGAGGGTCCTACAATGAGCAGTTCTTC.

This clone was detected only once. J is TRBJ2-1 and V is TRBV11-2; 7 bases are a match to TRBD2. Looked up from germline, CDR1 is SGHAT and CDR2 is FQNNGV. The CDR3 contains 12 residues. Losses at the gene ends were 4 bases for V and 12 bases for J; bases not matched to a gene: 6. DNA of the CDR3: TGTGCCAGCAGCTCCCCGGGCGGGGGGCAGTTCTTC. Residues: CASSSPGGGQFF.

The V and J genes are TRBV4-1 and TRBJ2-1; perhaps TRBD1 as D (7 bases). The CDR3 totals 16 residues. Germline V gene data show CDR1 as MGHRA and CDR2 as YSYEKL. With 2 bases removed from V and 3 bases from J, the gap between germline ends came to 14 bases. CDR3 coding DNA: TGCGCCAGCAGCCAATTTCGACAGGGACTCTACAATGAGCAGTTCTTC. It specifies CASSQFRQGLYNEQFF.

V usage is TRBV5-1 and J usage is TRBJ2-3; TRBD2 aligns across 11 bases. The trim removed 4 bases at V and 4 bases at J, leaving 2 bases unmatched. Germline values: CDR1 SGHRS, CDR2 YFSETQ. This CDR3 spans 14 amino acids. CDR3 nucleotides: TGCGCCAGCAGCCTTAGCGGGGGGGCAGATACGCAGTATTTT. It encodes CASSLSGGADTQYF.

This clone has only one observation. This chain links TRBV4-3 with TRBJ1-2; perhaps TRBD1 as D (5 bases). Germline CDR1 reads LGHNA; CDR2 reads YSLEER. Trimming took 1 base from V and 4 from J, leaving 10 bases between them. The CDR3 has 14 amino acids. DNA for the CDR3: TGCGCCAGCAGCCAAGGGTGGGGGGGCTATGGCTACACCTTC. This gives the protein CASSQGWGGYGYTF.

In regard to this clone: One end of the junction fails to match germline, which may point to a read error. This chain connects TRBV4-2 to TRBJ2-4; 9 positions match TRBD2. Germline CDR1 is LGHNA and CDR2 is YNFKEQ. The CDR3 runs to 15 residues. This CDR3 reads CASSQDLAGRTGVGF. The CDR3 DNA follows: TGTGCCAGCAGCCAAGACCTAGCGGGGCGCACCGGGGTAGGCTTC.

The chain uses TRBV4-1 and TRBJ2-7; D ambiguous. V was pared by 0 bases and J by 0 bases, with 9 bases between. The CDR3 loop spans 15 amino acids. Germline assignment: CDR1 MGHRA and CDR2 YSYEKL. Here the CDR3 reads CASSQDPTSSYEQYF. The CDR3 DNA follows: TGCGCCAGCAGCCAAGATCCTACGTCCTCCTACGAGCAGTACTTC.

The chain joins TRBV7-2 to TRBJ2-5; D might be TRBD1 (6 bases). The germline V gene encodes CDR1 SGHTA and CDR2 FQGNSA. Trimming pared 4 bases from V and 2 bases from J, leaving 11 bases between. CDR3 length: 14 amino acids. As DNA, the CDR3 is TGTGCCAGCAGCTCTCCTCAGGGGCAAGAGACCCAGTACTTC. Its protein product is CASSSPQGQETQYF.

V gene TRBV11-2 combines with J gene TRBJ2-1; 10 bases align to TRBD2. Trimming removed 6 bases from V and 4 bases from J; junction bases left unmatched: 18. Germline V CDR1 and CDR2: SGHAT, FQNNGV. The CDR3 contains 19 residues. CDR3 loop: CASSYLSPRTSGAYNEQFF. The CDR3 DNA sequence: TGTGCCAGCAGTTATCTTTCCCCTCGTACTAGCGGGGCTTACAATGAGCAGTTCTTC. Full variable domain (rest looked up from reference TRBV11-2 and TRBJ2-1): EAGVAQSPRYKIIEKRQSVAFWCNPISGHATLYWYQQILGQGPKLLIQFQNNGVVDDSQLPKDRFSAERLKGVDSTLKIQPAKLEDSAVYLCASSYLSPRTSGAYNEQFFGPGTRLTVL.

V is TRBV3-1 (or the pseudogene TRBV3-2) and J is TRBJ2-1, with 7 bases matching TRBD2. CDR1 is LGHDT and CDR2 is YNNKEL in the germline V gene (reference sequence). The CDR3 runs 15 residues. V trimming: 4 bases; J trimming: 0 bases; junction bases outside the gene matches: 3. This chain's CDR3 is CASSLTSASYNEQFF. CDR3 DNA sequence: TGTGCCAGCAGCCTTACTAGCGCCTCCTACAATGAGCAGTTCTTC.

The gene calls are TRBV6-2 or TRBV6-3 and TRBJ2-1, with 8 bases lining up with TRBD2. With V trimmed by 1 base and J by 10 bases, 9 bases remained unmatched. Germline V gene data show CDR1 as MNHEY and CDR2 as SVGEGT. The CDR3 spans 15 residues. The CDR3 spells CASSYLSGGFREQFF. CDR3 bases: TGTGCCAGCAGTTACTTGAGCGGGGGCTTCCGGGAGCAGTTCTTC.

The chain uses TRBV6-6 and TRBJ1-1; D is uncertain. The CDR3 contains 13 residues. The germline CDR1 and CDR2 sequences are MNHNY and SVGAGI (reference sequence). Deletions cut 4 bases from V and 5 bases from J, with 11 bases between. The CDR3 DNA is TGTGCCAGCAGTTTGGCGGGAGAGACTGAAGCTTTCTTT. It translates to CASSLAGETEAFF.

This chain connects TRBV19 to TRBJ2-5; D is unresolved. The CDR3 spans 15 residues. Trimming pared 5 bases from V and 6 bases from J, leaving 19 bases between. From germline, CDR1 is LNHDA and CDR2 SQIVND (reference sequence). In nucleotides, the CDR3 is TGTGCCAGTAGTGCTTCCCTCCAAGCCTCCAAGACCCAGTACTTC. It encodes CASSASLQASKTQYF.

CDR3 region: CASSGGGGARETQYF. The CDR3, as DNA: TGTGCCAGCAGTGGAGGCGGGGGGGCAAGGGAGACCCAGTACTTC. The V gene is TRBV2, the J gene TRBJ2-5, with 9 bases that match TRBD2. V shed 4 bases, J shed 5 bases, and the junction held 8 bases outside the gene matches. Looked up from germline, CDR1 is SNHLY and CDR2 is FYNNEI. The CDR3 totals 15 residues.

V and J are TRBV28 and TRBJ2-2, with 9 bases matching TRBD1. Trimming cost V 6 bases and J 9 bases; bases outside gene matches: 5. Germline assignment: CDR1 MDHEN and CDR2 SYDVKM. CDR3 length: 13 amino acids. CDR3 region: CASRGQGMRELFF. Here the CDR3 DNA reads TGTGCCAGCAGAGGACAGGGGATGCGGGAGCTGTTTTTT.